What follows are 21 T cell receptor beta chains derived from one specimen sequenced in a study of CD8 T cells in ankylosing spondylitis. Using its own MiXCR run on the 5' RACE reads, TCRdb lists one record per CDR3 protein. The sample records around 210,000 distinct CDR3 sequences, 8% to 10% being singletons. Sequenced material: blood, either unsorted or a sorted T cell fraction (not recorded which). The receptors shown here come from a female donor with ankylosing spondylitis or in good health (not recorded which).

This clonotype showed up just a few times. This rearrangement joins TRBV11-2 to TRBJ2-6, with a tentative D call TRBD1 (5 bases). The length of the CDR3 is 18 residues. Trimming removed 2 bases at V and 0 bases at J, with 14 bases between. Germline-derived CDR1 and CDR2 are SGHAT and FQNNGV. DNA of the CDR3: TGTGCCAGCAGCTTAACCGCAGGGTCCCCCTCTGGGGCCAACGTCCTGACTTTC. Translated: CASSLTAGSPSGANVLTF.

Many counts were recorded for this clonotype. The V gene is TRBV2, the J gene TRBJ2-2; D gene unclear. The CDR3 is 14 residues long. CDR1 is SNHLY, CDR2 FYNNEI, per germline. The V end lost 3 bases, the J end lost 1 base, and 6 bases lay between the germline ends. Here the CDR3 reads CASSDVVNTGELFF. The CDR3 bases are TGTGCCAGCAGTGATGTGGTGAACACCGGGGAGCTGTTTTTT. Filled out from reference TRBV2 and TRBJ2-2, the complete variable domain reads EPEVTQTPSHQVTQMGQEVILRCVPISNHLYFYWYRQILGQKVEFLVSFYNNEISEKSEIFDDQFSVERPDGSNFTLKIRSTKLEDSAMYFCASSDVVNTGELFFGEGSRLTVL.

Ten or more counts support this clonotype. V is TRBV12-3 or TRBV12-4 and J is TRBJ1-2, with TRBD1 identical over 10 bases. CDR3 length: 16 amino acids. Trimming at V came to 7 bases and at J to 8 bases, leaving 16 bases not matched to a gene. As DNA, the CDR3 is TGTGCCAGCAATCCGGGACAGGGGCGCAGCATTTACGGCTACACCTTC. This sequence encodes CASNPGQGRSIYGYTF.

This clonotype was counted at least ten times. V is TRBV12-5 and J is TRBJ2-2; 8 bases map to TRBD1. V lost 1 base, J lost 6 bases, and 4 bases stayed unmatched. CDR3 length: 15 amino acids. CDR1 LGHNT and CDR2 FRNRAP come from the germline V gene. As DNA, the CDR3 is TGTGCTAGTGGTTTGGGACAGGGGATCTCCGGGGAGCTGTTTTTT. This encodes CASGLGQGISGELFF.

This clonotype was observed at least ten times. The V call is TRBV5-1, the J call TRBJ1-6; perhaps TRBD1 as D (5 bases). The germline CDR1 and CDR2 sequences are SGHRS and YFSETQ. V was clipped by 2 bases and J by 0 bases, with 15 bases between them. The CDR3 has 18 amino acids. The CDR3 region is CASSLRDRRTSYNSPLHF. Here the CDR3 DNA reads TGCGCCAGCAGCTTACGGGACCGCCGAACCTCCTATAATTCACCCCTCCACTTT.

In this sample, this clonotype turned up many times. This chain connects TRBV25-1 to TRBJ2-5; D not certain. Germline V gene sequence: CDR1 MGHDK, CDR2 SYGVNS. V was cut by 5 bases and J by 4 bases, with 17 bases left in between. The CDR3 extends over 15 amino acids. This CDR3 is CASSPLGRRGETQYF. The DNA of the CDR3 is TGTGCCAGCAGTCCCTTGGGAAGGAGAGGAGAGACCCAGTACTTC.

The sample holds many counts of this clonotype. J is TRBJ1-2 and V is TRBV12-3 or TRBV12-4; TRBD1 is a possible D gene (6 bases). V dropped 3 bases and J dropped 3 bases, with 8 bases sitting between them. The CDR3 is 13 residues long. The CDR3 sequence is CASSFEGDYGYTF. CDR3 sequence (DNA): TGTGCCAGCAGTTTCGAGGGGGACTATGGCTACACCTTC.

This clonotype was seen more than once but under ten times. The chain joins TRBV2 to TRBJ2-3; no clear D. Per the germline V gene, CDR1 is SNHLY and CDR2 is FYNNEI. Trimming removed 7 bases from V and 2 bases from J, with 7 bases in between. The CDR3 has 12 residues. In nucleotides, the CDR3 is TGTGCCAGCACGGAATTCACAGATACGCAGTATTTT. It yields the protein CASTEFTDTQYF.

In its sample, this clonotype was seen many times. The CDR3 DNA is TGCGCCAGCAGCTTGGCCGGAGAAAACACTGAAGCTTTCTTT. Translated, it gives CASSLAGENTEAFF. The gene calls are TRBV5-1 and TRBJ1-1; the D is unclear. The CDR3 is made up of 14 amino acids. V was cut by 0 bases and J by 2 bases, with 8 bases left in between. Germline-derived CDR1 and CDR2 are SGHRS and YFSETQ.

Many counts were recorded for this clonotype. The chain recombines TRBV12-3 or TRBV12-4 with TRBJ2-1; no definite D call. The V end was cut by 5 bases, the J end by 10 bases, with 15 bases between. The CDR3 is 13 residues long. The chain's CDR3 is CASSLTRLGEQFF. The CDR3 nucleotides read TGTGCCAGCAGTCTAACTCGGCTCGGAGAGCAGTTCTTC.

On this clonotype itself: A much larger clone sits a single nucleotide away, making a read error possible. The chain combines TRBV3-1 with TRBJ2-7, with no clear D. The CDR3 extends over 12 amino acids. Germline CDR1 is LGHDT and CDR2 is YNNKEL (reference sequence). Trimming took off 3 bases at V and 0 bases at J, with 3 bases between the two ends. CDR3 in DNA: TGTGCCAGCAGCCAGTACTCCTACGAGCAGTACTTC. Protein: CASSQYSYEQYF.

At least ten counts were recorded for this clonotype. This chain connects TRBV29-1 to TRBJ1-1, with D possibly TRBD1 on 5 matching bases. The CDR3 sequence is 10 residues long. Germline V lookup: CDR1 SQVTM, CDR2 ANQGSEA. The germline V and J ends were trimmed by 7 bases and 5 bases, with 8 bases remaining between them. The CDR3 DNA follows: TGCAGCGCAGGGCGAACTGAAGCTTTCTTT. Amino acids: CSAGRTEAFF.

This clonotype was seen at least ten times. The chain is built from TRBV7-9 and TRBJ2-1, with D unresolved. V was cut by 5 bases and J by 9 bases, with 5 bases left in between. The CDR3 consists of 10 residues. CDR1 and CDR2 (germline): SEHNR, FQNEAQ (reference sequence). The DNA for the CDR3 is TGTGCCAGCAGCGGCAGTGAGCAGTTCTTC. Its translation is CASSGSEQFF.

This clonotype was observed at least ten times. The chain recombines TRBV12-3 or TRBV12-4 with TRBJ1-2, with TRBD1 identical over 9 bases. V was clipped by 5 bases and J by 8 bases; unmatched bases: 9. This CDR3 comprises 14 residues. The chain's CDR3 is CASSGTGGANGYTF. CDR3 nucleotides: TGTGCCAGCAGTGGAACAGGGGGCGCGAACGGCTACACCTTC.

This clonotype showed up many times. This chain links TRBV7-8 with TRBJ2-7, with 9 bases identical to TRBD2. V gave up 5 bases and J gave up 5 bases; unmatched junction bases: 10. From germline, CDR1 is SGHVS and CDR2 FQNEAQ. This CDR3 is built from 15 residues. CDR3 residues: CASSPTGTSQHEQYF. The CDR3 DNA reads TGTGCCAGCAGCCCAACCGGGACTAGCCAACACGAGCAGTACTTC.

The sample holds a few counts of this clonotype. J is TRBJ2-4 and V is TRBV20-1; TRBD2 agrees at 11 bases. Germline assignment: CDR1 DFQATT and CDR2 SNEGSKA (reference sequence). The CDR3 is 17 amino acids. The V and J ends lost 6 bases and 0 bases, in that order; junction bases with no gene match: 10. DNA for the CDR3: TGCAGTGCCGTCCCGGGACTAGCGGAGTTAGCCAAAAACATTCAGTACTTC. It yields the protein CSAVPGLAELAKNIQYF.

The sample holds many counts of this clonotype. The chain recombines TRBV15 with TRBJ2-3; 7 nucleotides line up with TRBD2. The CDR3 totals 15 residues. V gave up 8 bases and J gave up 5 bases; unmatched junction bases: 13. CDR1 is LNHNV and CDR2 is YYDKDF in the germline V gene (reference sequence). CDR3 DNA: TGTGCCACCCCCGAAATGGGCGGGAGAGAAGATACGCAGTATTTT. Its protein is CATPEMGGREDTQYF.

This clonotype was recorded at least ten times. The chain has TRBV28 and TRBJ2-1, with 8 bases aligning to TRBD2. V shed 6 bases and J 0 bases; nucleotides not matched to a gene: 7. Germline CDR1 is MDHEN and CDR2 is SYDVKM. This CDR3 is built from 16 residues. As DNA, the CDR3 is TGTGCCAGCAGCCGTCAGCGGGGGAGCTCCTACAATGAGCAGTTCTTC. This codes for CASSRQRGSSYNEQFF.

In its sample, this clonotype was seen a few times. CDR3 amino acids: CASSVRVGNQPQHF. The CDR3 region has the DNA TGTGCCAGCAGTGTCAGGGTCGGCAATCAGCCCCAGCATTTT. The rearrangement links TRBV27 to TRBJ1-5, with D possibly matching TRBD1 (5 bases). In germline, CDR1 is MNHEY, CDR2 SMNVEV (reference sequence). This CDR3 contains 14 residues. V was pared by 5 bases and J by 2 bases, with 10 bases between.

V gene TRBV30 combines with J gene TRBJ2-2; D possibly corresponds to TRBD2 (6 bases). The CDR3 has 15 residues. Germline CDR1 reads GTSNPN; CDR2 reads SVGIG (reference sequence). The V gene lost 7 bases and the J gene lost 1 base, with 16 bases spanning the gap. The CDR3 reads CALRTGSGNTGELFF. CDR3 DNA sequence: TGTGCCTTGAGAACGGGTAGCGGGAACACCGGGGAGCTGTTTTTT. The variable domain in full, with the rest retrieved from reference TRBV30 and TRBJ2-2, is SQTIHQWPATLVQPVGSPLSLECTVEGTSNPNLYWYRQAAGRGLQLLFYSVGIGQISSEVPQNLSASRPQDRQFILSSKKLLLSDSGFYLCALRTGSGNTGELFFGEGSRLTVL.

In this sample, this clonotype turned up many times. V is TRBV7-9 and J is TRBJ2-1, with 10 bases aligning to TRBD2. V shed 2 bases and J 15 bases; nucleotides not matched to a gene: 13. CDR1 is SEHNR and CDR2 is FQNEAQ in the germline V gene (reference sequence). The CDR3 is 15 residues long. CDR3 nucleotides: TGTGCCAGCAGCTTACCCGAGCGGGAGGGCCTACAGTGGTTCTTC. Its protein is CASSLPEREGLQWFF.